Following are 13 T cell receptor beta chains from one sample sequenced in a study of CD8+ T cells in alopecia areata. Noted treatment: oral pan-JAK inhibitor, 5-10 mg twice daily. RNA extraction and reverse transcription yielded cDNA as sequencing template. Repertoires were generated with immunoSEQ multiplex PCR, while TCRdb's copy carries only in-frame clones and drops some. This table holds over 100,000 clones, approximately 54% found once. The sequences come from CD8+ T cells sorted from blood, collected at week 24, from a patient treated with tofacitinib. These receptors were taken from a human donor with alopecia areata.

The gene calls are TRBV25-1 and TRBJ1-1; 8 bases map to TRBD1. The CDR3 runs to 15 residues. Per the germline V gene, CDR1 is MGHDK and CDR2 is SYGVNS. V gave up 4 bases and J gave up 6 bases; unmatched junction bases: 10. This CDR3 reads CASSGPGGRVAEAFF. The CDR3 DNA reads TGTGCCAGCAGTGGCCCAGGGGGCAGGGTCGCTGAAGCTTTCTTT.

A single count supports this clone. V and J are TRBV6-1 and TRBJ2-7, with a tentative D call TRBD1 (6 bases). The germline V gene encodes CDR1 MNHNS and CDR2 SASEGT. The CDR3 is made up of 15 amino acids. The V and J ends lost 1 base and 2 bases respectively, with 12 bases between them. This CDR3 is CASSEEQGGPYEQYF. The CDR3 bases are TGTGCCAGCAGTGAAGAACAGGGTGGGCCCTACGAGCAGTACTTC.

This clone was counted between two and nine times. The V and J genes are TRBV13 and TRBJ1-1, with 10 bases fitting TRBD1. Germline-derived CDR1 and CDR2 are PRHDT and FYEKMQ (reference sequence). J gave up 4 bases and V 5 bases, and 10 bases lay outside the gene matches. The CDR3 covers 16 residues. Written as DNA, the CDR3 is TGTGCCAGCAGCCGGGACAGGGGCCTGGCGGGCACTGAAGCTTTCTTT. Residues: CASSRDRGLAGTEAFF.

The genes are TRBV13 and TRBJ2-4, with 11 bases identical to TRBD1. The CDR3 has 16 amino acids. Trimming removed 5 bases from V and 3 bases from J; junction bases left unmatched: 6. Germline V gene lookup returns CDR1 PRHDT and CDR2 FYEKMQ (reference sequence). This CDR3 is CASSPRTGGFKNIQYF. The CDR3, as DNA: TGTGCCAGCAGCCCAAGGACAGGGGGCTTCAAAAACATTCAGTACTTC.

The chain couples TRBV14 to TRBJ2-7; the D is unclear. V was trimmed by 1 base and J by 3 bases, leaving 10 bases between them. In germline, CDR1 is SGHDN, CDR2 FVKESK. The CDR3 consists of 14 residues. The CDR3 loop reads CASSQVGEIYEQYF. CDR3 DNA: TGTGCCAGCAGCCAAGTAGGCGAAATCTACGAGCAGTACTTC.

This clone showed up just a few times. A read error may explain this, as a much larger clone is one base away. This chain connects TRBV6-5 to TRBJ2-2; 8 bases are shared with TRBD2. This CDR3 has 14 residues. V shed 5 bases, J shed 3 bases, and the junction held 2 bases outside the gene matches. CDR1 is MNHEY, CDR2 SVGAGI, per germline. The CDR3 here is CASSDGGDTGELFF. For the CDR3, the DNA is TGTGCCAGCAGTGACGGGGGGGACACCGGGGAGCTGTTTTTT.

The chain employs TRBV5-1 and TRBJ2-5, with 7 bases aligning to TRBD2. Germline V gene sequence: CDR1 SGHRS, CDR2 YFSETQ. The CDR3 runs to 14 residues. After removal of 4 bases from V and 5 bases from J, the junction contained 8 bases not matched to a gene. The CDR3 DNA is TGCGCCAGCAGCCTCTGGACTAGTTCCGAGACCCAGTACTTC. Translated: CASSLWTSSETQYF.

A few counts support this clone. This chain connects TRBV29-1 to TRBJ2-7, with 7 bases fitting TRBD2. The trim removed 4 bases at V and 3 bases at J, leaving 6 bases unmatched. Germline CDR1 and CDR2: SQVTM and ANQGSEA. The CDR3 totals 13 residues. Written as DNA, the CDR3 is TGCAGCGTTGGCAGCGGGGAGCACTACGAGCAGTACTTC. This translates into CSVGSGEHYEQYF.

This chain's CDR3 is CASSEVSGAGYGYTF. The DNA for the CDR3 is TGTGCCAGCAGTGAAGTGTCGGGGGCCGGATATGGCTACACCTTC. The J gene is TRBJ1-2, the V gene TRBV6-1; D perhaps matches TRBD1 (6 bases). With 1 base removed from V and 5 bases from J, the gap between germline ends came to 14 bases. Looked up from germline, CDR1 is MNHNS and CDR2 is SASEGT. CDR3 length equals 15 residues.

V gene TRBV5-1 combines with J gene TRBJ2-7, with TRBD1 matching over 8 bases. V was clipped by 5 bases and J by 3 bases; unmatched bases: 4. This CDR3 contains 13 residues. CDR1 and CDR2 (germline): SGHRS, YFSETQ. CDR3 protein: CASRLGQGYEQYF. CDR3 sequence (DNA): TGCGCCAGCAGACTTGGACAGGGCTACGAGCAGTACTTC.

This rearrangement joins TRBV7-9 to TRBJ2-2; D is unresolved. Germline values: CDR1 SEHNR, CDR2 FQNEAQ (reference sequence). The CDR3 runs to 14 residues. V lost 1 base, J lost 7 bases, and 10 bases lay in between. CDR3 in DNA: TGTGCCAGCAGCTTAGTGGGGTCGAGCGGGGAGCTGTTTTTT. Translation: CASSLVGSSGELFF. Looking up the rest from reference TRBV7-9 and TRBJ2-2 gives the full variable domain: DTGVSQNPRHKITKRGQNVTFRCDPISEHNRLYWYRQTLGQGPEFLTYFQNEAQLEKSRLLSDRFSAERPKGSFSTLEIQRTEQGDSAMYLCASSLVGSSGELFFGEGSRLTVL.

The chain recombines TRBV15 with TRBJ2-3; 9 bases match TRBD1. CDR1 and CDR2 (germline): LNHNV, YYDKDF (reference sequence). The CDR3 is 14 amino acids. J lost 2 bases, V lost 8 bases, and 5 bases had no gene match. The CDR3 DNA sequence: TGTGCCACCTCTCGGACAGGGGCCACAGATACGCAGTATTTT. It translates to CATSRTGATDTQYF.

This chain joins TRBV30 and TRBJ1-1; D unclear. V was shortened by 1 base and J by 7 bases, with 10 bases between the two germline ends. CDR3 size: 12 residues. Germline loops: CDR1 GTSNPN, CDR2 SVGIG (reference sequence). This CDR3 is CAWSGEGVEAFF. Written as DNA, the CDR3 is TGTGCCTGGAGTGGAGAAGGTGTTGAAGCTTTCTTT.